These 28 T cell receptor beta chains share one sample of origin, sequenced in a study of cytomegalovirus exposure and HLA in healthy donors. 13 Jbeta primers and 60 Vbeta primers were used for the PCR. Data came from immunoSEQ multiplex PCR; TCRdb stores just in-frame clones and leaves some out. Of 150,000 to 200,000 clones listed, 84% are singletons. Sequencing input: PBMCs. These TCRs come from a boy aged 5-17 years in good health and CMV-seronegative.

This chain joins TRBV6-1 and TRBJ2-7; 11 nucleotides match TRBD1. V lost 8 bases to trimming and J lost 2 bases; unmatched junction nucleotides: 2. The CDR3 is made up of 13 amino acids. Germline V lookup: CDR1 MNHNS, CDR2 SASEGT. The CDR3 DNA reads TGTGCCAGCCTGGACAGGGGGCCCTACGAGCAGTACTTC. Amino acid sequence: CASLDRGPYEQYF.

The rearrangement joins TRBV27 to TRBJ2-6; D remains unclear. Looked up from germline, CDR1 is MNHEY and CDR2 is SMNVEV (reference sequence). V dropped 6 bases and J dropped 0 bases, with 3 bases sitting between them. The CDR3 runs 13 residues. CDR3 sequence (DNA): TGTGCCAGCAGATACTCTGGGGCCAACGTCCTGACTTTC. Translating it yields CASRYSGANVLTF.

A few counts support this clone. J is TRBJ1-2 and V is TRBV6-5, with 8 bases matching TRBD1. This CDR3 is 14 amino acids long. The V gene end was trimmed by 8 bases and the J gene end by 4 bases; junction bases not matched to a gene: 9. Per germline, CDR1 MNHEY and CDR2 SVGAGI. This CDR3 is CASGPGQGAYGYTF. The CDR3 DNA sequence: TGTGCCAGCGGCCCCGGACAGGGAGCCTATGGCTACACCTTC.

This rearrangement joins TRBV11-2 to TRBJ2-7; TRBD1 might be the D (7 bases). Germline CDR1 SGHAT, CDR2 FQNNGV. The ends were cut back, 5 bases at V and 6 bases at J, with 17 bases in the middle. This CDR3 is 14 amino acids long. CDR3 sequence reads: CASSQIRGRSEQYF. The CDR3 DNA is TGTGCCAGCAGCCAAATCAGGGGGAGGTCCGAGCAGTACTTC.

The chain links TRBV6-5 to TRBJ2-5, with D possibly being TRBD2 (6 bases). The DNA end lines up better with TRBJ2-7; the J call may be wrong. Per germline, CDR1 MNHEY and CDR2 SVGAGI. The CDR3 length is 12 residues. This CDR3 reads CASSYGRFEQYF. In nucleotides, the CDR3 is TGTGCCAGCAGTTATGGGAGGTTCGAGCAGTACTTC.

This chain connects TRBV19 to TRBJ2-3, with D unclear. CDR1 LNHDA and CDR2 SQIVND come from the germline V gene (reference sequence). Trimming pared 3 bases from V and 4 bases from J, leaving 17 bases between. The CDR3 covers 16 residues. This chain's CDR3 is CASSISDSTLPDTQYF. The CDR3 nucleotides are TGTGCCAGTAGTATCTCCGACTCAACCCTGCCAGATACGCAGTATTTT.

This clone was found a few times. V gene TRBV11-2 combines with J gene TRBJ1-1, with a possible D match to TRBD1 (6 bases). The CDR3 runs to 15 residues. Germline assignment: CDR1 SGHAT and CDR2 FQNNGV. Trimming removed 3 bases at V and 2 bases at J, with 13 bases between. CDR3 DNA: TGTGCCAGCAGCTTTGCGGGGGCGCGAAACACTGAAGCTTTCTTT. Protein sequence: CASSFAGARNTEAFF.

This clone was counted only a few times. V gene TRBV5-1 combines with J gene TRBJ1-1; 7 bases are shared with TRBD1. Germline V gene sequence: CDR1 SGHRS, CDR2 YFSETQ. The J segment lost 1 base and the V segment lost 2 bases, leaving 5 bases of the junction unmatched. There are 15 residues in the CDR3. Written as DNA, the CDR3 is TGCGCCAGCAGCTTAGAGAGGACAGGGAACACTGAAGCTTTCTTT. Translated: CASSLERTGNTEAFF.

This chain links TRBV7-2 with TRBJ1-1, with a weak D call TRBD1 (5 bases). From germline, CDR1 is SGHTA and CDR2 FQGNSA. With 1 base removed from V and 8 bases from J, the gap between germline ends came to 23 bases. The CDR3 is 17 residues long. The CDR3 region is CASSLEFRSAGDREAFF. The DNA for the CDR3 is TGTGCCAGCAGCTTAGAATTTCGGTCTGCGGGGGACCGAGAAGCTTTCTTT.

This chain connects TRBV27 to TRBJ2-3, with a possible D match to TRBD1 (6 bases). The germline V gene has CDR1 MNHEY and CDR2 SMNVEV (reference sequence). CDR3 size: 14 residues. The CDR3 bases are TGTGCAGCGGCCCCAGGGGCTTACACAGATACGCAGTATTTT. Amino acid sequence: CAAAPGAYTDTQYF.

V and J are TRBV27 and TRBJ2-7, with 14 positions matching TRBD2. Germline CDR1 and CDR2: MNHEY and SMNVEV (reference sequence). This CDR3 has 14 residues. With V trimmed by 5 bases and J by 8 bases, 5 bases remained unmatched. The CDR3, as DNA: TGTGCCAGCAGTCCCGGGACTAGCGGGAGCCAGCAGTACTTC. This sequence encodes CASSPGTSGSQQYF.

The chain links TRBV9 to TRBJ1-2, with D perhaps TRBD1 (6 bases). Between the trimmed V and J ends, which lost 7 bases and 3 bases, there was a span of 16 bases. Germline CDR1 and CDR2: SGDLS and YYNGEE. This CDR3 comprises 14 residues. This CDR3 is CASGYPGGHYGYTF. For the CDR3, the DNA is TGTGCCAGCGGCTACCCCGGGGGGCACTATGGCTACACCTTC.

The gene calls are TRBV5-1 and TRBJ2-7; 9 nucleotides line up with TRBD2. The CDR3 has 14 amino acids. CDR1 and CDR2 (germline): SGHRS, YFSETQ. Unmatched junction bases numbered 6, after V lost 6 bases and J lost 2 bases. The CDR3 DNA reads TGCGCCAGCACGACCGGGACTAGCACCTACGAGCAGTACTTC. It specifies CASTTGTSTYEQYF.

The rearrangement uses TRBV27 and TRBJ1-4; D may be TRBD1 (5 bases). This CDR3 is 15 amino acids long. CDR1 and CDR2 (germline): MNHEY, SMNVEV (reference sequence). V lost 3 bases to trimming and J lost 11 bases, with 19 bases between them. The CDR3 sequence is CASSFQQDGVSKLFF. CDR3 bases: TGTGCCAGCAGTTTTCAACAGGATGGGGTTTCGAAACTGTTTTTT.

A few counts support this clone. Other nucleotide sequences from this sample produce the same CDR3. The V and J genes are TRBV5-6 and TRBJ1-5, with a possible D match to TRBD1 (5 bases). V lost 0 bases and J 5 bases, leaving 6 bases between the germline ends. The CDR3 loop spans 13 amino acids. Per the germline V gene, CDR1 is SGHDT and CDR2 is YYEEEE. The CDR3 reads CASSLGGDQPQHF. DNA for the CDR3: TGTGCCAGCAGCTTGGGGGGGGATCAGCCCCAGCATTTT. Drawing the rest from reference TRBV5-6 and TRBJ1-5, the complete variable domain is DAGVTQSPTHLIKTRGQQVTLRCSPKSGHDTVSWYQQALGQGPQFIFQYYEEEERQRGNFPDRFSGHQFPNYSSELNVNALLLGDSALYLCASSLGGDQPQHFGDGTRLSIL.

The CDR3: CASSLMAVTTYEQYF. The CDR3 DNA reads as TGTGCCAGCAGCTTAATGGCGGTGACCACCTACGAGCAGTACTTC. This chain joins TRBV7-3 and TRBJ2-7; D is ambiguous. This CDR3 comprises 15 residues. With 1 base removed from V and 2 bases from J, the gap between germline ends came to 12 bases. Germline V gives CDR1 SGHTA, CDR2 FQGTGA.

The J gene is TRBJ2-1, the V gene TRBV27, with TRBD1 matching 8 bases. CDR3 length: 16 residues. The germline V gene has CDR1 MNHEY and CDR2 SMNVEV (reference sequence). The trim removed 8 bases at V and 4 bases at J, leaving 13 bases unmatched. CDR3 amino acids: CASWVLGQGAYNEQFF. As DNA, the CDR3 is TGTGCCAGCTGGGTACTGGGCCAGGGGGCATACAATGAGCAGTTCTTC.

The rearrangement links TRBV4-3 to TRBJ2-6, with unresolved D. The V end lost 2 bases, the J end lost 4 bases, and 9 bases lay between the germline ends. Germline CDR1 is LGHNA and CDR2 is YSLEER. The CDR3 spans 15 residues. CDR3 nucleotide sequence: TGCGCCAGCAGCCAAATATCAGGAGGGGCCAACGTCCTGACTTTC. This sequence encodes CASSQISGGANVLTF.

This sequence joins TRBV19 and TRBJ2-2; D is perhaps TRBD2 (6 bases). This CDR3 has 14 amino acids. Germline V gene lookup returns CDR1 LNHDA and CDR2 SQIVND (reference sequence). Trimming took 6 bases from V and 2 from J, leaving 10 bases between them. CDR3 residues: CASREGLNTGELFF. DNA for the CDR3: TGTGCCAGTAGGGAGGGGCTAAACACCGGGGAGCTGTTTTTT.

V usage is TRBV30 and J usage is TRBJ1-5, with D maybe TRBD1 (6 bases). Germline V gene data show CDR1 as GTSNPN and CDR2 as SVGIG (reference sequence). The CDR3 length is 14 residues. The V end was cut by 2 bases, the J end by 7 bases, with 15 bases between. This CDR3 is CAWSIGRGLQPQHF. CDR3 DNA sequence: TGTGCCTGGAGTATAGGCAGGGGATTACAGCCCCAGCATTTT.

CDR3 nucleotides: TGTGCCAGCAAATGGGAGGGAGACTATAATTCACCCCTCCACTTT. Translating it yields CASKWEGDYNSPLHF. This chain joins TRBV2 and TRBJ1-6, with D hard to call. The CDR3 has 15 amino acids. Trimming pared 7 bases from V and 3 bases from J, leaving 13 bases between. Germline loops: CDR1 SNHLY, CDR2 FYNNEI. Variable domain in full (rest from reference TRBV2 and TRBJ1-6): EPEVTQTPSHQVTQMGQEVILRCVPISNHLYFYWYRQILGQKVEFLVSFYNNEISEKSEIFDDQFSVERPDGSNFTLKIRSTKLEDSAMYFCASKWEGDYNSPLHFGNGTRLTVT.

The chain combines TRBV6-4 with TRBJ2-3, with 7 positions matching TRBD2. From germline, CDR1 is MRHNA and CDR2 SNTAGT. J was trimmed by 1 base and V by 5 bases; bases with no gene match: 6. The CDR3 is made up of 15 amino acids. The chain's CDR3 is CASSQTSEGTDTQYF. DNA of the CDR3: TGTGCCAGCAGTCAAACTAGCGAGGGCACAGATACGCAGTATTTT.

In its sample, this clone was seen a few times. V is TRBV2 and J is TRBJ2-6; D possibly corresponds to TRBD2 (6 bases). CDR1 and CDR2 (germline): SNHLY, FYNNEI. The CDR3 extends over 15 amino acids. The V end lost 6 bases, the J end lost 4 bases, and 13 bases lay between the germline ends. The CDR3 spells CASREGWSGANVLTF. The CDR3 DNA reads as TGTGCCAGCAGGGAGGGTTGGTCAGGGGCCAACGTCCTGACTTTC.

This clone was recorded once. Its ends do not fully match the called genes, so a read error is possible. V and J are TRBV7-9 and TRBJ2-1; D may be TRBD2 (5 bases). The CDR3 is made up of 12 amino acids. CDR1 SEHNR and CDR2 FQNEAQ come from the germline V gene (reference sequence). Here the CDR3 reads CSSSLDGEEQFF. DNA of the CDR3: TGTTCCAGCAGCTTGGACGGGGAAGAGCAGTTCTTC.

The chain uses TRBV10-1 and TRBJ2-2; 7 nucleotides agree with TRBD1. Germline V gives CDR1 WNHNN, CDR2 SYGVQD (reference sequence). The CDR3 has 13 amino acids. Losses at the gene ends were 8 bases for V and 4 bases for J; bases not matched to a gene: 4. The chain's CDR3 is CASSSGGTGELFF. In DNA form, the CDR3 reads TGCGCCAGCTCCTCAGGGGGCACCGGGGAGCTGTTTTTT.

The rearrangement uses TRBV6-5 and TRBJ2-4; maybe TRBD2 (6 bases). This CDR3 comprises 13 residues. V lost 6 bases and J lost 10, with 16 bases in between. The germline V gene encodes CDR1 MNHEY and CDR2 SVGAGI. Written as DNA, the CDR3 is TGTGCCAGCAGAGGCCCGGGACTTCCGATTCAGTACTTC. It translates to CASRGPGLPIQYF.

The chain uses TRBV7-2 and TRBJ2-3, with 8 bases fitting TRBD2. J lost 5 bases, V lost 7 bases, and 17 bases had no gene match. The CDR3 runs 17 residues. Germline V gene lookup returns CDR1 SGHTA and CDR2 FQGNSA. CDR3 residues: CASNFPTGGLERDTQYF. Written as DNA, the CDR3 is TGTGCCAGCAACTTTCCCACCGGGGGACTAGAAAGAGATACGCAGTATTTT. Based on the CDR3 plus reference TRBV7-2 and TRBJ2-3, the full variable domain is GAGVSQSPSNKVTEKGKDVELRCDPISGHTALYWYRQSLGQGLEFLIYFQGNSAPDKSGLPSDRFSAERTGGSVSTLTIQRTQQEDSAVYLCASNFPTGGLERDTQYFGPGTRLTVL.

The chain is built from TRBV27 and TRBJ1-1; 8 bases agree with TRBD1. From germline, CDR1 is MNHEY and CDR2 SMNVEV (reference sequence). The CDR3 has 15 residues. Trimming cost V 5 bases and J 5 bases; bases outside gene matches: 10. As DNA, the CDR3 is TGTGCCAGCAGTAAGGACGACAGGGGCTTAACTGAAGCTTTCTTT. Amino acid sequence: CASSKDDRGLTEAFF.